The subject of this entry is one T cell receptor (beta chain). Its specificity is not known. Some clones are missing from TCRdb's copy, which holds only in-frame ones; the method was immunoSEQ multiplex PCR. The top ten clones hold 2.5% to 3.5% of a sample with 45,000 to 65,000 clones, around nine tenths of them seen once. This sample is drawn from a study of cytomegalovirus exposure and HLA in healthy donors. Study conclusions and caveats: The investigators catalogued 150 or so TCR beta chains as cytomegalovirus-associated.

The V gene's germline CDR1 is SNHLY and CDR2 FYNNEI. After removal of 6 bases from V and 4 bases from J, the junction contained 5 bases not matched to a gene. This CDR3 has 15 amino acids. This clonotype originated in a young man in good health and CMV-seronegative. Sample: PBMCs. The J gene is TRBJ2-1, the V gene TRBV2; TRBD2 matches 11 bases. The CDR3 reads CASRSGTSGYNEQFF. The DNA of the CDR3 is TGTGCCAGCAGGTCCGGGACTAGCGGTTACAATGAGCAGTTCTTC.